These 7 T cell receptor beta chains came from one sample sequenced in a study of cytomegalovirus exposure and HLA in healthy donors. The PCR was carried out with 60 Vbeta primers and 13 Jbeta primers. Libraries were prepared by immunoSEQ multiplex PCR; TCRdb keeps only in-frame clonotypes and omits some of them. Of 150,000 to 250,000 clones listed, 75% to 85% were seen once; the top ten hold 6.5%. Sequencing input: PBMCs. These receptor sequences come from a woman aged 45-59 years in good health and CMV-seropositive.

The chain couples TRBV29-1 to TRBJ2-7; 9 positions match TRBD1. The ends lost 7 bases at V and 5 bases at J; junction bases unmatched: 6. Germline-derived CDR1 and CDR2 are SQVTM and ANQGSEA. This CDR3 has 12 amino acids. CDR3 sequence: CSAGRTGDEQYF. In DNA form, the CDR3 reads TGCAGCGCTGGGAGGACAGGGGACGAGCAGTACTTC.

As concerns this clone: The same CDR3 arises from other DNA sequences in this sample as well. The V gene is TRBV18, the J gene TRBJ2-7; 7 nucleotides match TRBD1. The ends lost 2 bases at V and 4 bases at J; junction bases unmatched: 8. The CDR3 contains 15 residues. In germline, CDR1 is KGHSH, CDR2 LQKENI. CDR3 nucleotides: TGTGCCAGCTCACCAAGCGCAGGGGGTCGGTACGAGCAGTACTTC. Translated: CASSPSAGGRYEQYF.

The chain employs TRBV7-9 and TRBJ1-4; 8 bases align to TRBD1. The junction had 8 bases not matched to a gene; V was cut back by 5 bases and J by 3 bases. CDR1 SEHNR and CDR2 FQNEAQ come from the germline V gene (reference sequence). CDR3 length: 16 residues. The CDR3 DNA reads as TGTGCCAGCAGCCGACGGCCGACAGGGGCTAATGAAAAACTGTTTTTT. This sequence encodes CASSRRPTGANEKLFF.

This chain connects TRBV29-1 to TRBJ2-2, with D possibly being TRBD2 (6 bases). CDR3 length: 13 amino acids. Looked up from germline, CDR1 is SQVTM and CDR2 is ANQGSEA. The germline V and J ends were trimmed by 5 bases and 5 bases, with 12 bases remaining between them. The CDR3, as DNA: TGCAGCGTTAGGAGCGCGGGGACCGGGGAGCTGTTTTTT. This sequence encodes CSVRSAGTGELFF.

The chain links TRBV14 to TRBJ2-7, with 12 positions matching TRBD1. The CDR3 sequence is 15 residues long. Germline V lookup: CDR1 SGHDN, CDR2 FVKESK. The V segment lost 5 bases and the J segment 3 bases; nucleotides outside the gene matches: 5. The CDR3 DNA is TGTGCCAGCAGCGAGGGACAGGGGGCTAGCTACGAGCAGTACTTC. Protein sequence: CASSEGQGASYEQYF.

V usage is TRBV15 and J usage is TRBJ1-2, with 7 bases fitting TRBD1. Germline V gene sequence: CDR1 LNHNV, CDR2 YYDKDF (reference sequence). The CDR3 totals 14 residues. J lost 7 bases, V lost 5 bases, and 10 bases had no gene match. Here the CDR3 DNA reads TGTGCCACCAGCCCGGGACAGAACTCAGTTGGCTACACCTTC. It codes for CATSPGQNSVGYTF.

V and J are TRBV27 and TRBJ2-3; unclear D gene. The CDR3 has 12 residues. Trimming pared 5 bases from V and 4 bases from J, leaving 7 bases between. The germline V gene has CDR1 MNHEY and CDR2 SMNVEV (reference sequence). The CDR3, as DNA: TGTGCCAGCAGTCGGTTGGCAGATACGCAGTATTTT. Its protein is CASSRLADTQYF.